This T cell receptor (beta chain) was retrieved from a study of blood T cell repertoires in COVID-19. Study as a whole: Acute and convalescent COVID-19 samples came from the United States, Italy and Spain. Sources were T cells, B-cell-depleted T cells, or PBMCs; the material itself was cDNA or gDNA.

Original handling: Amplification of reference gene primers provided the estimated nucleated cell counts. The protocol was immunoSEQ multiplex PCR, while the TCRdb copy is restricted to in-frame clones and leaves out a portion. V and J calls and clone size are copied from that table; D and trimming were computed from the DNA. The sample contains 190,000 or so clones, 85% to 90% of which appear only once. The CDR3 contains 12 residues. Trimming cost V 2 bases and J 6 bases, with 7 bases left between them. Germline assignment: CDR1 SGHAT and CDR2 FQNNGV. This chain uses TRBV11-2 with TRBJ1-2, with D maybe TRBD1 (5 bases). Sequenced input: peripheral blood. This sequence originates from a man aged 40-55 years with active or convalescent COVID-19. The CDR3 DNA is TGTGCCAGCAGCTTAACAGGAGATGGCTACACCTTC. This codes for CASSLTGDGYTF.